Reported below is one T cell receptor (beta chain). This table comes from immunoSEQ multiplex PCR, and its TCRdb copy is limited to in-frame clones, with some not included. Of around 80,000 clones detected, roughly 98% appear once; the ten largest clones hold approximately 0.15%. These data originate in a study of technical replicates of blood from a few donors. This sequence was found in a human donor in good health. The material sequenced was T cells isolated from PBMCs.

The CDR3 reads CASSTRWGEEKETQYF. CDR3 DNA: TGTGCCAGCAGCACACGATGGGGCGAGGAAAAAGAGACCCAGTACTTC. The V gene is TRBV11-3, the J gene TRBJ2-5; tentatively, D is TRBD1 (5 bases). The V end was cut by 5 bases, the J end by 3 bases, with 19 bases between. This CDR3 comprises 16 residues. Germline-derived CDR1 and CDR2 are SGHNT and YENEEA.